This T cell receptor beta chain originates from a study of OX40 agonist ivuxolimab in advanced cancers. Study background: Males comprised 82.7% of the group, whose mean age was about 61 years (range roughly 20 to 85). Points from the study as a whole: Specificity for antigen went undetermined in the expanded peripheral T cells.

Systemic immunosuppression or a history of autoimmune disease excluded patients. TCRdb's table, derived via immunoSEQ multiplex PCR, lists solely in-frame clones and lacks some. The sample lists over 70,000 clones, about 87% occurring once. As regards this clone: What it recognizes is unknown.

CDR1 is SSHAT and CDR2 is FNYEAQ in the germline V gene (reference sequence). Trimming stripped 5 bases from V and 6 bases from J, with 11 bases between. This CDR3 is 13 amino acids long. This sequence joins TRBV7-7 and TRBJ2-1; tentatively, D is TRBD1 (5 bases). The material was CD4+ or CD8+ T cells sorted from blood, obtained in a trial of the OX40 agonist ivuxolimab. The origin of this receptor is an adult with an advanced solid tumor such as melanoma, head and neck, liver or kidney cancer. The CDR3 DNA sequence: TGTGCCAGCAGCCCGCTAAGGGGCAATGAGCAGTTCTTC. Its protein product is CASSPLRGNEQFF. Full variable domain (outside the CDR3, taken from reference TRBV7-7 and TRBJ2-1): GAGVSQSPRYKVTKRGQDVTLRCDPISSHATLYWYQQALGQGPEFLTYFNYEAQPDKSGLPSDRFSAERPEGSISTLTIQRTEQRDSAMYRCASSPLRGNEQFFGPGTRLTVL.